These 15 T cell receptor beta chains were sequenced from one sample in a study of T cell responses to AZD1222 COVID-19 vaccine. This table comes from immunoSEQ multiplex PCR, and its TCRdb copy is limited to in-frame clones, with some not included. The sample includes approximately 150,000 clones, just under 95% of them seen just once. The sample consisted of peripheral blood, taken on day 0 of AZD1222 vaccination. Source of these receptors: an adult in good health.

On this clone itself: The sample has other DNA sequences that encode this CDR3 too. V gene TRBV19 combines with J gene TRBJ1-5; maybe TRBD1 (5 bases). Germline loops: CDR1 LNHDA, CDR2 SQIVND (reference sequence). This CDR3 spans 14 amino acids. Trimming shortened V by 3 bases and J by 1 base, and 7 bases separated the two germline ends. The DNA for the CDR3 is TGTGCCAGTAGTATTCGGGACAGCAATCAGCCCCAGCATTTT. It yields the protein CASSIRDSNQPQHF.

CDR3 loop: CASSMGADGYTF. The CDR3 coding sequence is TGTGCCAGTAGTATGGGGGCCGATGGCTACACCTTC. The rearrangement links TRBV19 to TRBJ1-2; D perhaps matches TRBD1 (6 bases). CDR1 and CDR2 (germline): LNHDA, SQIVND (reference sequence). The CDR3 runs to 12 residues. V lost 3 bases, J lost 6 bases, and 8 bases lay in between.

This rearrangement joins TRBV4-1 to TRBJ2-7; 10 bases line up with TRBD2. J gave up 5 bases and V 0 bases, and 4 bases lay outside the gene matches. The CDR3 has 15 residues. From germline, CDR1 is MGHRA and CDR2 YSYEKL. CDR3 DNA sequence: TGCGCCAGCAGCCAAGAGGGAAGCGGGGGGGACGAGCAGTACTTC. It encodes CASSQEGSGGDEQYF.

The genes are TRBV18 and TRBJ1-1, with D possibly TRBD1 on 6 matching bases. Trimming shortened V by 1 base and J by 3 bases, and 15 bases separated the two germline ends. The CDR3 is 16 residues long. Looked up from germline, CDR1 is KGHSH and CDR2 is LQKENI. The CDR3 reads CASSPQQQGWDTEAFF. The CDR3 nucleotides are TGTGCCAGCTCACCACAGCAACAGGGCTGGGACACTGAAGCTTTCTTT.

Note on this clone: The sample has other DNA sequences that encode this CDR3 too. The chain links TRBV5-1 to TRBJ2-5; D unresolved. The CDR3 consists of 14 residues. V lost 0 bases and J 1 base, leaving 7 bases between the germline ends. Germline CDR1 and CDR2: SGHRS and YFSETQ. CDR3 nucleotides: TGCGCCAGCAGCTTGGAGGGCCTCCAAGAGACCCAGTACTTC. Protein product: CASSLEGLQETQYF.

The CDR3 DNA reads as TGCGCCAGCAGCGGAGGGACAGGGGAAGAGGAATACGAGCAGTACTTC. Translated, it gives CASSGGTGEEEYEQYF. V is TRBV5-1 and J is TRBJ2-7; 10 bases align to TRBD1. V lost 4 bases to trimming and J lost 4 bases; unmatched junction nucleotides: 11. Germline-derived CDR1 and CDR2 are SGHRS and YFSETQ. The CDR3 is made up of 16 amino acids.

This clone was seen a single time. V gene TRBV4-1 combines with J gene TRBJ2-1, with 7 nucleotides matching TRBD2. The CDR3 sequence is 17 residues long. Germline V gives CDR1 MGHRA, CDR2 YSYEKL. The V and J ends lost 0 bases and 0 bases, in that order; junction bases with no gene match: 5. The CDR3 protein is CASSQDNGGGSYNEQFF. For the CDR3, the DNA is TGCGCCAGCAGCCAAGATAATGGGGGGGGCTCCTACAATGAGCAGTTCTTC.

The CDR3 reads CASSPDSNYGYTF. The CDR3 DNA is TGTGCCAGCTCACCCGACAGCAACTATGGCTACACCTTC. J is TRBJ1-2 and V is TRBV18, with TRBD1 as a possible D gene (5 bases). The CDR3 spans 13 residues. Germline CDR1 and CDR2: KGHSH and LQKENI. V lost 3 bases and J lost 2, with 7 bases in between.

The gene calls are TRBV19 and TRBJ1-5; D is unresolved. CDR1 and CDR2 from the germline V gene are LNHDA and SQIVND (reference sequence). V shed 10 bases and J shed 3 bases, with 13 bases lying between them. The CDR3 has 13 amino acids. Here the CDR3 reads CATAASYNQPQHF. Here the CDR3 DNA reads TGTGCCACCGCGGCGAGCTACAATCAGCCCCAGCATTTT.

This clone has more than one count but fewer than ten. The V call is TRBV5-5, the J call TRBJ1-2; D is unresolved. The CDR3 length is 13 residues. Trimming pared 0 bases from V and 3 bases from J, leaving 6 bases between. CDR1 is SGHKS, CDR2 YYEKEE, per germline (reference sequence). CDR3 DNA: TGTGCCAGCAGCTTGGGCCTGGACTATGGCTACACCTTC. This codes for CASSLGLDYGYTF. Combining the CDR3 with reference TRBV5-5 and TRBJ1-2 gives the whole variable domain DAGVTQSPTHLIKTRGQQVTLRCSPISGHKSVSWYQQVLGQGPQFIFQYYEKEERGRGNFPDRFSARQFPNYSSELNVNALLLGDSALYLCASSLGLDYGYTFGSGTRLTVV.

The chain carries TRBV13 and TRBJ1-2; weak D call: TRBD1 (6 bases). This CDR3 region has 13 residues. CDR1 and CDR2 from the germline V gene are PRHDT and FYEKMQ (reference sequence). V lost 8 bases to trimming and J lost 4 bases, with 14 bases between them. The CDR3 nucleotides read TGTGCCAGCCACCGACTAGGGGGCTATGGCTACACCTTC. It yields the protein CASHRLGGYGYTF.

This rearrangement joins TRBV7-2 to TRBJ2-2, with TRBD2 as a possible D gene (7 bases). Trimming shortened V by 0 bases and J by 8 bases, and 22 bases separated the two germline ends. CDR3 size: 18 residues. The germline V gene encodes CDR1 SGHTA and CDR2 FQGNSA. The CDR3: CASSLALPRGPTSGELFF. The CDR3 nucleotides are TGTGCCAGCAGCTTAGCGTTGCCGCGGGGGCCAACCAGTGGGGAGCTGTTTTTT.

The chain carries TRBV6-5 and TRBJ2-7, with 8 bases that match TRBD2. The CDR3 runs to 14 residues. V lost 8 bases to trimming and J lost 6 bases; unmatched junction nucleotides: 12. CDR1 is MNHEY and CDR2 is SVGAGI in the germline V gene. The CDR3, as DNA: TGTGCCAGCGCACCGGGGGGGCCATATGCCGAGCAGTACTTC. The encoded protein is CASAPGGPYAEQYF.

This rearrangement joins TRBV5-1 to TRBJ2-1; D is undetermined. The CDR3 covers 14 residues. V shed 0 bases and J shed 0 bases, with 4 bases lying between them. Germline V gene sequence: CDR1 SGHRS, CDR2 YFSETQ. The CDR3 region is CASSLGSSYNEQFF. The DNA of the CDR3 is TGCGCCAGCAGCTTGGGTTCCTCCTACAATGAGCAGTTCTTC.

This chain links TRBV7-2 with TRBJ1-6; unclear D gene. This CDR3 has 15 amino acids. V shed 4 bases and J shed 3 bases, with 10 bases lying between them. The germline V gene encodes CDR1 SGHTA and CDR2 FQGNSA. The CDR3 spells CASSSRRGYNSPLHF. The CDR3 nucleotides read TGTGCCAGCAGCTCCCGGCGAGGCTATAATTCACCCCTCCACTTT.